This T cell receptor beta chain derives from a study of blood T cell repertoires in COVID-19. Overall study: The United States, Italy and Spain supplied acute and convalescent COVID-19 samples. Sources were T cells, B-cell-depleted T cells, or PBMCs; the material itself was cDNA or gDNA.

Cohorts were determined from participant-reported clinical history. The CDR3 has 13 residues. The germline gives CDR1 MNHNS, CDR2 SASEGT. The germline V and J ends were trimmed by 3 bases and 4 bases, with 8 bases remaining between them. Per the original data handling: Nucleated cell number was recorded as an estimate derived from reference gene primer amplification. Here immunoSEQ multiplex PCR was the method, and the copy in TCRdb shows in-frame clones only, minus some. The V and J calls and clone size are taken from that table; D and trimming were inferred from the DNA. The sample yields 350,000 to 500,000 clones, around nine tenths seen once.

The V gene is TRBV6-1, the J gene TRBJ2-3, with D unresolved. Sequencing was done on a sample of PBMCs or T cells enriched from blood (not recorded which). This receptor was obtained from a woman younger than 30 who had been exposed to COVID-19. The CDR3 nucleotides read TGTGCCAGCAGTGATAATATTGCAGATACGCAGTATTTT. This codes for CASSDNIADTQYF.